This TCR beta chain was sequenced for a study of T cell responses to AZD1222 COVID-19 vaccine. General study points: Dominant CD4 TCR responses targeted spike regions 160-218 and 743-854. White British ancestry dominated among donors, who included more females, and clonal diversity was possibly underestimated. Repertoire samples came only from after the peak T cell response.

Produced via immunoSEQ multiplex PCR; TCRdb's table is partial and in-frame only. The data show fewer than 110,000 clones, 90% seen once. Germline CDR1 is MNHNS and CDR2 is SASEGT. Trimming took 1 base from V and 0 from J, leaving 6 bases between them. The CDR3 spans 15 residues. For this clone: Its target is unknown.

Source: peripheral blood, taken on day 0 of AZD1222 vaccination. This rearrangement joins TRBV6-1 to TRBJ1-4; D call uncertain. This receptor was identified in an adult in good health. The CDR3 bases are TGTGCCAGCAGTGAAGTGAGTGCAACTAATGAAAAACTGTTTTTT. As protein: CASSEVSATNEKLFF.